The sequence of this T cell receptor beta chain was determined in a study of regulatory T cells in long-lasting Graves disease. General observations from the study: Accuracy could have been hurt by small sample size.

For TCR beta, libraries came from iRepertoire HTBI primers and Arm-PCR of CDR3 regions. TCRdb passed the multiplex PCR reads through MiXCR, listing each CDR3 protein once. The sample lists roughly 400,000 distinct CDR3 sequences; 15% to 20% were seen once. Time point reported: newly diagnosed GD, antithyroid drugs for less than 3 months. Extracted PBMC RNA gave rise to the TCR library. Blood from the periphery, approximately 10 milliliters in all, was drawn into EDTA tubes. A remark on this clonotype: Its antigen is as yet unknown.

Germline V gene data show CDR1 as LNHNV and CDR2 as YYDKDF (reference sequence). The CDR3 extends over 14 amino acids. The V end lost 0 bases, the J end lost 5 bases, and 10 bases lay between the germline ends. These data were also reused for a study on T cells in Graves' hyperthyroidism and ophthalmopathy.

This chain links TRBV15 with TRBJ2-5; D is unclear. This receptor was obtained from a woman aged 18-29 years with Graves disease. The sequences come from peripheral blood mononuclear cells (PBMCs), collected at new diagnosis, from a patient treated with antithyroid drugs. CDR3 amino acids: CATSRDPNGETQYF. Written as DNA, the CDR3 is TGTGCCACCAGCAGAGACCCAAATGGCGAGACCCAGTACTTC.